This T cell receptor beta chain was retrieved from a study of early T cells in non-severe SARS-CoV-2 infection. Study context: Sequenced bulk RNA came from whole blood that was unsorted, and chains were unpaired.

Tagging with unique molecular identifiers was applied to individual cDNA molecules. TCRdb re-derived calls from the 5' RACE reads in MiXCR, one entry per CDR3 protein. The table has tens of thousands of distinct CDR3 sequences, approximately 5.6% seen once. Germline V gene lookup returns CDR1 ENHRY and CDR2 SYGVKD. The CDR3 totals 13 residues. Trimming left V 6 bases short and J 1 base short, with 8 bases between. This clonotype was counted ten times or more. This sequence joins TRBV10-3 and TRBJ2-3, with D possibly TRBD1 on 5 matching bases. Sample: whole blood. This clonotype originated in an adult who was a healthcare worker with PCR-confirmed SARS-CoV-2 infection or an uninfected control (not recorded which). In DNA, the CDR3 is TGTGCCATCAGGGACATCGGCACAGATACGCAGTATTTT. This translates into CAIRDIGTDTQYF.